This is a list of T cell receptor beta chains from one sample in a study of T cell changes during pregnancy in multiple sclerosis. The data were produced by immunoSEQ multiplex PCR, yet TCRdb's version contains in-frame clones alone and is incomplete. In the table there are tens of thousands of clones, roughly 92% of which are singletons. Sequenced material: peripheral blood, taken in the second trimester of pregnancy. These receptor sequences come from a female donor with multiple sclerosis, enrolled in a pregnancy study. The CDR3 runs from the conserved cysteine through the conserved F or W.

V	CDR3
TRBV28	CASSLTNTEAFF
TRBV6-6	CASSYRDFDTGELFF
TRBV30	CAWSGSSDTQYF
TRBV7-2	CASSFRQGKREQYF
TRBV5-6	CASSLNRDRAPFF
TRBV19	CASSQGRMGNQPQHF
TRBV13	CASSLTGDQPQHF
TRBV27	CASSLSVGGTEAFF
TRBV19	CASSINSVEQYF
TRBV5-4	CASSLKLGAEETQYF
TRBV28	CASRGGLADFYEQYF
TRBV2	CASSDRDSRRKKYF
TRBV9	CASSVDSVPLYGYTF
TRBV5-1	CASSLGGIYEQYF
TRBV10-3	CAISENQQGSPLHF
TRBV19	CASSKQGGTEAFF
TRBV6-5	CAGGALAGTGELFF
TRBV9	CASSVDPGGNEQFF
TRBV19	CASSISGPNEQFF
TRBV19	CASSMNGRGSYNEQFF
TRBV15	CATSSWGTGEYAGELFF
TRBV19	CASSILSAGNGYTF
TRBV6-5	CASSTFPGSGAEAFF
TRBV7-9	CASSLQGAGDSPLHF
TRBV19	CASSIGLEPGQARSGYTF
TRBV9	CASSVASGGYTQYF
TRBV6-5	CASSYSQGAYGYTF
TRBV5-4	CASSLASGRQEETQYF
TRBV29-1	CSVGAGEDNEQFF
TRBV9	CASSIGTGVVDEQYF
TRBV11-1	CASSLSRGGYEQYF
TRBV7-2	CASSLSRGGVGNQPQHF
TRBV2	CASSTRLSRSDEQYF
TRBV19	CANPKTGQYQETQYF
TRBV7-9	CASSSTEAGVNEQFF
TRBV4-1	CASSQGGRVTTGGYTF
TRBV11-2	CASSWTDQGLSDEQYF
TRBV6-6	CASSDPSLAGQFF
TRBV28	CASSLGTGGRQPQHF
TRBV2	CASSEGLAGGLWSTDTQYF
TRBV27	CASSRELAAGNWGNEQFF